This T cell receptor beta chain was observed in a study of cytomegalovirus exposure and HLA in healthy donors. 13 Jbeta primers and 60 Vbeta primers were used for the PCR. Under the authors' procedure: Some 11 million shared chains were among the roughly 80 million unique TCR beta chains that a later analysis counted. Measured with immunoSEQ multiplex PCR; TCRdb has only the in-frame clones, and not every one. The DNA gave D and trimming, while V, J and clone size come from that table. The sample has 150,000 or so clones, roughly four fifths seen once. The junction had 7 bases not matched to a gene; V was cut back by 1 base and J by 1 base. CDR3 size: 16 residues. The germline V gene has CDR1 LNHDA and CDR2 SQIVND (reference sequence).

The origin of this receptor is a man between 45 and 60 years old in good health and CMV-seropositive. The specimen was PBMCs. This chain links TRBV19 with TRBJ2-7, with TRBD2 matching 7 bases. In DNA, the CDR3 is TGTGCCAGTAGTATAGGTGCTAGCGGCAGATCCTACGAGCAGTACTTC. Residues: CASSIGASGRSYEQYF. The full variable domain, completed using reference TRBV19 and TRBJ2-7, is DGGITQSPKYLFRKEGQNVTLSCEQNLNHDAMYWYRQDPGQGLRLIYYSQIVNDFQKGDIAEGYSVSREKKESFPLTVTSAQKNPTAFYLCASSIGASGRSYEQYFGPGTRLTVT.